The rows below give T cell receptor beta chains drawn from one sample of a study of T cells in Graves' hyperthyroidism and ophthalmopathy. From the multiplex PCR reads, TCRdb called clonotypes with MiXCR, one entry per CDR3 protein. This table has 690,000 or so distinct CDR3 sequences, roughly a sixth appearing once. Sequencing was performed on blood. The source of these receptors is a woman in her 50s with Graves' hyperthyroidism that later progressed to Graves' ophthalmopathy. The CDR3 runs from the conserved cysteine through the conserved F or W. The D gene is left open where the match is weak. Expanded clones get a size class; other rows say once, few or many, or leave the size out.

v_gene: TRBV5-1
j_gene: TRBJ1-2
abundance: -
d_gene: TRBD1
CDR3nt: TGCGCCAGCAGCTATGGGACAGCCCGGCCTAGGTATGGCTACACCTTC
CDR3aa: CASSYGTARPRYGYTF

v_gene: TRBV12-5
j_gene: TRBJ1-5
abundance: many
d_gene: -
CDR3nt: TGTGCTAGTGGTTTGGTACCGTTTTCAGGAATGGTGCAGCCCCAGCATTTT
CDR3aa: CASGLVPFSGMVQPQHF

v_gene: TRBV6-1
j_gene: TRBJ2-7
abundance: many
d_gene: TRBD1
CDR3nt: TGTGCCACCGACAGGGCCCTGGACGAGCAGTACTTC
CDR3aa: CATDRALDEQYF

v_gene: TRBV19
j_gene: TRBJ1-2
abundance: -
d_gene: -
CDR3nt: TGTGCCACTATAAGTAACCGGGCAGGGAACTATGGCTACACCTTC
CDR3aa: CATISNRAGNYGYTF

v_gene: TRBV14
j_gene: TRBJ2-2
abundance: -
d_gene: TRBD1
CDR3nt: TGTGCCAGCAGCCAGGGACAGGGGTGGACCGGGGAGCTGTTTTTT
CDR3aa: CASSQGQGWTGELFF

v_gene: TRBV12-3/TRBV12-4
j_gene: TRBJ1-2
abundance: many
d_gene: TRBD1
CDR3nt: TGTGCCAGCAGTACAGGGGGCGTCTATGGCTACACCTTC
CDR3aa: CASSTGGVYGYTF

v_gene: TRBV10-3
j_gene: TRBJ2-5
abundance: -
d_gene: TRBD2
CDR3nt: TGTGCCATCAGGGACGGGCGGGGGAACCAAGAGACCCAGTACTTC
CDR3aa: CAIRDGRGNQETQYF

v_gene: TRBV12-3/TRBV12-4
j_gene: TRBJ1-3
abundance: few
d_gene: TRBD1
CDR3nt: TGTGCCGGGAGGGGGCTCGACACCATATATTTT
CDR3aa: CAGRGLDTIYF

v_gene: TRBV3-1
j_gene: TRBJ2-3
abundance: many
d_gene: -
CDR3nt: TGTGCCAGCAGCCCCCCCCTGAGAGCGGTGGCGCAGTATTTT
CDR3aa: CASSPPLRAVAQYF

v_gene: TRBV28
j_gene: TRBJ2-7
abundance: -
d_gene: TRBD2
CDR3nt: TGTGCCAGCAGTTTCGGACTAGCGCCCTCCTACGAGCAGTACTTC
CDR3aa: CASSFGLAPSYEQYF

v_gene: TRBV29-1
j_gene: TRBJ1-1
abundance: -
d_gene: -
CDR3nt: TGCAGCGTTGCTCTGCCGAACACTGAAGCTTTCTTT
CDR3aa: CSVALPNTEAFF

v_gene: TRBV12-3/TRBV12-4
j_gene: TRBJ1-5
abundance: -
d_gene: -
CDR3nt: TGTGCCAGCAGTGAAGTCCGGCCAGGCCCCAATCAGCCCCAGCATTTT
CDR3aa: CASSEVRPGPNQPQHF

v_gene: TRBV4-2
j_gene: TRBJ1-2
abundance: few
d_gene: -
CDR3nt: TGTGCCAGCAGCCAGAGACGGTACTATGGCTACACCTTC
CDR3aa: CASSQRRYYGYTF

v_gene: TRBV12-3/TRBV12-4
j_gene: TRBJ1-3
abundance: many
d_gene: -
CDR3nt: TGTGCCAGCAGTTTAGTCCACGGAAACACCATATATTTT
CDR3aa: CASSLVHGNTIYF

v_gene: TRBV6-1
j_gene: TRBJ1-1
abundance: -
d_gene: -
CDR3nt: TGTGCCAGCAGCGCTACCCGGGGGCGGACTGAAGCTTTCTTT
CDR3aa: CASSATRGRTEAFF

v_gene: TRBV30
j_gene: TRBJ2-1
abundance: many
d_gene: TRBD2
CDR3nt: TGTGCCTGGAGTGGCTTTGAGGCTGCGGGGGGATGGAATGAGCAGTTCTTC
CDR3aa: CAWSGFEAAGGWNEQFF

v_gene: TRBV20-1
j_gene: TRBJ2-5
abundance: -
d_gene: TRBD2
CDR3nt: TGCAGCACCACTACAAGAAACCCTAGCGGGGCTCAGAAAGAGACCCAGTACTTC
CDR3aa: CSTTTRNPSGAQKETQYF

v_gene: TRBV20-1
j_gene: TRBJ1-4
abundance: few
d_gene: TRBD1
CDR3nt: TGCAGTGCTAGCGGGACAGGGGGTGAAAAACTGTTTTTT
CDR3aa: CSASGTGGEKLFF

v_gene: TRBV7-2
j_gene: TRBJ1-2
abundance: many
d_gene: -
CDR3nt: TGTGCCAGCAGCTTAGAAGTACGGCCGATGTATGGCTACACCTTC
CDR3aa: CASSLEVRPMYGYTF

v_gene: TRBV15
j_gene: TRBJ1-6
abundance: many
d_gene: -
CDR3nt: TGTGCCACCAGCGGGAGCTCCTATAATTCACCCCTCCACTTT
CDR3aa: CATSGSSYNSPLHF

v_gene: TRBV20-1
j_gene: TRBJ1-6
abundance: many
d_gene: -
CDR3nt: TGCAGTGCTAGTGAGGGGTCGTTTATGTTCTCACCCCTCCACTTT
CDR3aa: CSASEGSFMFSPLHF

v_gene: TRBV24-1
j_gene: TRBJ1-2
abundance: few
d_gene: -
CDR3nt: TGTGCCACCAGTGATCCCGGGACCCCTGGGGTATATGGCTACACCTTC
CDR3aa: CATSDPGTPGVYGYTF